This T cell receptor (beta chain) is from a study of blood T cell repertoires in COVID-19. In the study overall: Sources were T cells, B-cell-depleted T cells, or PBMCs; the material itself was cDNA or gDNA.

This table comes from immunoSEQ multiplex PCR, and its TCRdb copy is limited to in-frame clones, with some not included. The table records 95,000 to 100,000 clones, 79% of them present only once. V lost 6 bases, J lost 2 bases, and 7 bases lay in between. The V gene's germline CDR1 is SNHLY and CDR2 FYNNEI. The CDR3 spans 12 residues. V and J are TRBV2 and TRBJ1-2; D is unclear. This sequence originates from an elderly woman with active or convalescent COVID-19. What was sequenced was peripheral blood. The CDR3 here is CASSDQNYGYTF. As DNA, the CDR3 is TGTGCCAGCAGCGATCAGAACTATGGCTACACCTTC.